A single TCR beta chain is shown here with its context. Antigen: not known. Naivety among CD8 cells was defined by CD45RO negativity and positive CCR7 selection, thereby excluding terminally differentiated effector memory CD45RA+ cells. The data originate from a study of shared clonotypes between healthy human individuals. V dropped 4 bases and J dropped 2 bases, with 18 bases sitting between them. This CDR3 region has 17 residues. Germline CDR1 and CDR2: SGHDT and YYEEEE. Study-level points and caveats: Compared with memory subsets, naive subsets generally had larger estimated richness.

Profiled with immunoSEQ multiplex PCR; TCRdb holds only in-frame clones, not every one. The table includes hundreds of thousands of clones, roughly 96% detected once. Sequencing was carried out using naive CD8+ T cells sorted from blood. The chain joins TRBV5-6 to TRBJ1-4; the D gene is possibly TRBD1 (5 bases). The sequence was collected from a woman in her 30s in good health. For the CDR3, the DNA is TGTGCCAGCAGCAATAGTCCAGGGACTGAGACTAATGAAAAACTGTTTTTT. This translates into CASSNSPGTETNEKLFF.